These 5 T cell receptor beta chains share one sample of origin, sequenced in a study of blood T cell repertoires in COVID-19. Profiling relied on immunoSEQ multiplex PCR, and the TCRdb table lists in-frame clones only, not all of them. The sample has about 240,000 clones, roughly nine tenths seen once. The sample consisted of peripheral blood. The origin of the receptors is a man aged 60-69 years with acute or convalescent COVID-19.

This chain uses TRBV5-5 with TRBJ2-3, with 9 bases identical to TRBD2. The CDR3 covers 16 residues. CDR1 is SGHKS, CDR2 YYEKEE, per germline (reference sequence). Unmatched junction bases numbered 4, after V lost 2 bases and J lost 0 bases. The DNA of the CDR3 is TGTGCCAGCAGCTTAACTAGCGGGTCTAGCACAGATACGCAGTATTTT. It encodes CASSLTSGSSTDTQYF.

This chain uses TRBV6-4 with TRBJ2-7; 7 bases are shared with TRBD2. The trim removed 5 bases at V and 2 bases at J, leaving 12 bases unmatched. Germline assignment: CDR1 MRHNA and CDR2 SNTAGT. CDR3 length: 16 residues. For the CDR3, the DNA is TGTGCCAGCAGTCCCGGGGGAGCGGGAAGGGCCTACGAGCAGTACTTC. The encoded protein is CASSPGGAGRAYEQYF.

This chain connects TRBV9 to TRBJ1-4, with D perhaps TRBD1 (6 bases). This CDR3 has 16 amino acids. Germline V gene data show CDR1 as SGDLS and CDR2 as YYNGEE. V dropped 0 bases and J dropped 8 bases, with 17 bases sitting between them. This CDR3 reads CASSVEERGQWEKLFF. CDR3 nucleotide sequence: TGTGCCAGCAGCGTAGAAGAGCGGGGGCAGTGGGAAAAACTGTTTTTT.

The chain uses TRBV19 and TRBJ2-7; possibly TRBD1 for D (6 bases). Germline V gene lookup returns CDR1 LNHDA and CDR2 SQIVND (reference sequence). This CDR3 comprises 14 residues. The V and J ends lost 3 bases and 4 bases respectively, with 13 bases between them. The CDR3 region has the DNA TGTGCCAGTAGTATTGGGACCAGGGGTTACGAGCAGTACTTC. It is translated as CASSIGTRGYEQYF.

The sample holds a few counts of this clone. The chain is built from TRBV6-5 and TRBJ1-6; 7 bases are shared with TRBD1. The CDR3 length is 14 residues. V lost 4 bases, J lost 7 bases, and 4 bases stayed unmatched. Looked up from germline, CDR1 is MNHEY and CDR2 is SVGAGI. CDR3 bases: TGTGCCAGCAGTTGGGGGACAGTAAATTCACCCCTCCACTTT. It yields the protein CASSWGTVNSPLHF.